The 20 T cell receptor beta chains listed next were all sequenced from one sample in a study of blood T cell repertoires in COVID-19. The assay was immunoSEQ multiplex PCR, and TCRdb's table has in-frame clones only and misses some. The sample includes approximately 250,000 clones, 80% to 95% of them seen just once. The sequenced sample consisted of peripheral blood. These receptor sequences come from a man aged 25 to 45 with COVID-19, enrolled during active disease.

The gene calls are TRBV29-1 and TRBJ1-4, with a possible D match to TRBD1 (5 bases). Germline-derived CDR1 and CDR2 are SQVTM and ANQGSEA. This CDR3 is built from 12 residues. V lost 4 bases to trimming and J lost 5 bases, with 8 bases between them. As DNA, the CDR3 is TGCAGCGTTGGGCAGGGCAATGAAAAACTGTTTTTT. It specifies CSVGQGNEKLFF. The variable domain in full, completed from reference TRBV29-1 and TRBJ1-4, reads SAVISQKPSRDICQRGTSLTIQCQVDSQVTMMFWYRQQPGQSLTLIATANQGSEATYESGFVIDKFPISRPNLTFSTLTVSNMSPEDSSIYLCSVGQGNEKLFFGSGTQLSVL.

This chain joins TRBV9 and TRBJ2-3, with 8 bases fitting TRBD2. This CDR3 region has 14 residues. J lost 2 bases, V lost 5 bases, and 4 bases had no gene match. Germline CDR1 reads SGDLS; CDR2 reads YYNGEE. The CDR3 DNA is TGTGCCAGCAGAGCGGGGGAGTTCACAGATACGCAGTATTTT. Its protein is CASRAGEFTDTQYF.

The CDR3 sequence is CASSERLGDRALYGYTF. The CDR3, as DNA: TGTGCCAGCAGTGAGAGGCTGGGGGACAGGGCCCTTTATGGCTACACCTTC. This rearrangement joins TRBV9 to TRBJ1-2, with TRBD1 identical over 9 bases. Germline V gene data show CDR1 as SGDLS and CDR2 as YYNGEE. The CDR3 loop spans 17 amino acids. The J segment lost 5 bases and the V segment lost 5 bases, leaving 16 bases of the junction unmatched.

Points on this clone: The identical CDR3 is also encoded by other nucleotide sequences in the sample. This chain joins TRBV20-1 and TRBJ2-7; 9 nucleotides line up with TRBD2. The CDR3 sequence is 11 residues long. The ends lost 6 bases at V and 5 bases at J; junction bases unmatched: 2. Germline CDR1 is DFQATT and CDR2 is SNEGSKA (reference sequence). DNA for the CDR3: TGCAGTGCCACTAGCGGGCACGAGCAGTACTTC. The encoded protein is CSATSGHEQYF.

The gene calls are TRBV11-2 and TRBJ2-7; 14 positions match TRBD2. The germline gives CDR1 SGHAT, CDR2 FQNNGV. This CDR3 has 15 amino acids. J lost 7 bases, V lost 5 bases, and 7 bases had no gene match. CDR3 nucleotide sequence: TGTGCCAGCAGCCTGACTAGCGGGGGGGCGGGAGAGCAGTACTTC. As protein: CASSLTSGGAGEQYF.

CDR3 loop: CASSPPYGHSPLHF. CDR3 DNA sequence: TGTGCCAGCAGCCCCCCGTATGGGCACTCACCCCTCCACTTT. The chain is built from TRBV27 and TRBJ1-6; D is uncertain. V was trimmed by 6 bases and J by 10 bases, leaving 16 bases between them. The CDR3 has 14 amino acids. CDR1 MNHEY and CDR2 SMNVEV come from the germline V gene (reference sequence).

This rearrangement joins TRBV4-2 to TRBJ1-2; D not certain. Germline-derived CDR1 and CDR2 are LGHNA and YNFKEQ. This CDR3 contains 12 residues. Trimming pared 2 bases from V and 6 bases from J, leaving 7 bases between. The CDR3 loop is CASSQRVDGYTF. For the CDR3, the DNA is TGTGCCAGCAGCCAACGAGTGGATGGCTACACCTTC.

The chain joins TRBV7-7 to TRBJ2-3; 9 bases map to TRBD2. There are 12 residues in the CDR3. CDR1 is SSHAT and CDR2 is FNYEAQ in the germline V gene (reference sequence). V lost 5 bases, J lost 11 bases, and 5 bases stayed unmatched. Here the CDR3 reads CASSAGTSRQYF. The CDR3 DNA is TGTGCCAGCAGCGCCGGGACTAGCAGGCAGTATTTT.

This clone was observed once. The chain combines TRBV5-5 with TRBJ1-2, with D tentatively TRBD1 (5 bases). The length of the CDR3 is 15 residues. From germline, CDR1 is SGHKS and CDR2 YYEKEE (reference sequence). The V end was cut by 4 bases, the J end by 7 bases, with 20 bases between. CDR3 bases: TGTGCCAGCAGCCTCGACGACATTCAGGGTTCTGGCTACACCTTC. Its translation is CASSLDDIQGSGYTF.

DNA for the CDR3: TGCGCCAGCAGCTTGAAACAGGCGCCAGATACGCAGTATTTT. It yields the protein CASSLKQAPDTQYF. The rearrangement links TRBV5-1 to TRBJ2-3, with D tentatively TRBD1 (5 bases). Germline V lookup: CDR1 SGHRS, CDR2 YFSETQ. V lost 1 base, J lost 4 bases, and 10 bases lay in between. The CDR3 runs to 14 residues.

The V and J genes are TRBV5-1 and TRBJ1-2; 7 bases match TRBD1. The J segment lost 4 bases and the V segment lost 4 bases, leaving 4 bases of the junction unmatched. The CDR3 has 13 residues. CDR1 and CDR2 (germline): SGHRS, YFSETQ. This chain's CDR3 is CASSAGQTYGYTF. In DNA form, the CDR3 reads TGCGCCAGCAGCGCGGGACAGACCTATGGCTACACCTTC.

J is TRBJ2-7 and V is TRBV10-3; 9 bases are a match to TRBD2. CDR3 length equals 15 residues. Germline CDR1 is ENHRY and CDR2 is SYGVKD. Trimming took 5 bases from V and 0 from J; bases not matched to a gene: 5. CDR3 sequence reads: CAISPSGALSYEQYF. CDR3 bases: TGTGCCATCAGTCCTAGCGGGGCGCTCTCCTACGAGCAGTACTTC.

The V call is TRBV5-4, the J call TRBJ2-2, with TRBD1 matching over 7 bases. CDR3 length: 16 residues. Germline CDR1 reads SGHNT; CDR2 reads YYREEE (reference sequence). With 4 bases clipped from V and 5 bases from J, the junction kept 11 bases outside the gene matches. CDR3 amino acids: CASSPGTVGRTGELFF. The CDR3 nucleotides read TGTGCCAGCAGCCCGGGGACAGTAGGGCGAACCGGGGAGCTGTTTTTT. The whole variable domain, filled in from reference TRBV5-4 and TRBJ2-2, reads ETGVTQSPTHLIKTRGQQVTLRCSSQSGHNTVSWYQQALGQGPQFIFQYYREEENGRGNFPPRFSGLQFPNYSSELNVNALELDDSALYLCASSPGTVGRTGELFFGEGSRLTVL.

The sample holds a few counts of this clone. This specimen includes other DNA sequences encoding the same CDR3. The chain couples TRBV4-1 to TRBJ2-2, with TRBD1 identical over 12 bases. The CDR3 is 18 residues long. V shed 3 bases and J 1 base; nucleotides not matched to a gene: 6. The germline CDR1 and CDR2 sequences are MGHRA and YSYEKL. CDR3 region: CASSQTGTGGRNTGELFF. The CDR3 DNA follows: TGCGCCAGCAGCCAGACCGGGACAGGGGGCCGGAACACCGGGGAGCTGTTTTTT.

The chain recombines TRBV2 with TRBJ1-2; D is perhaps TRBD1 (5 bases). CDR3 length: 15 residues. Germline assignment: CDR1 SNHLY and CDR2 FYNNEI. The V end lost 5 bases, the J end lost 4 bases, and 17 bases lay between the germline ends. CDR3 sequence: CASSLGQDGSYGYTF. In DNA form, the CDR3 reads TGTGCCAGCAGTTTAGGACAAGACGGTAGCTATGGCTACACCTTC.

This clone was detected only once. CDR3 sequence: CSVEDLTSWGTDTQYF. The CDR3 region has the DNA TGCAGCGTTGAAGATCTTACTAGTTGGGGCACAGATACGCAGTATTTT. The chain combines TRBV29-1 with TRBJ2-3; TRBD2 might be the D (5 bases). V was trimmed by 0 bases and J by 1 base, leaving 14 bases between them. Germline CDR1 reads SQVTM; CDR2 reads ANQGSEA. The CDR3 is made up of 16 amino acids.

In its sample, this clone was seen once. The chain employs TRBV5-4 and TRBJ1-6, with 8 bases aligning to TRBD1. The CDR3 contains 16 residues. With 1 base clipped from V and 9 bases from J, the junction kept 9 bases outside the gene matches. The germline V gene encodes CDR1 SGHNT and CDR2 YYREEE (reference sequence). The CDR3, as DNA: TGTGCCAGCAGCTTGAGCTCGGGCAGGGGGCTTTCACCCCTCCACTTT. It yields the protein CASSLSSGRGLSPLHF.

This chain links TRBV5-5 with TRBJ2-5; TRBD2 agrees at 13 bases. Germline loops: CDR1 SGHKS, CDR2 YYEKEE (reference sequence). The CDR3 has 18 amino acids. Trimming took 4 bases from V and 0 from J; bases not matched to a gene: 9. In DNA, the CDR3 is TGTGCCAGCAGCCTAGGGACTAGCGGGGTTATGTACCAAGAGACCCAGTACTTC. Amino acid sequence: CASSLGTSGVMYQETQYF.

The chain uses TRBV7-9 and TRBJ1-2; D not resolved. There are 18 residues in the CDR3. Germline values: CDR1 SEHNR, CDR2 FQNEAQ (reference sequence). The V end lost 4 bases, the J end lost 3 bases, and 24 bases lay between the germline ends. The CDR3 region is CASSSTSRGGVADYGYTF. CDR3 coding DNA: TGTGCCAGCAGCTCCACTAGCCGGGGTGGTGTGGCAGACTATGGCTACACCTTC.

CDR3 protein: CASSEPQGALGSPLHF. CDR3 coding DNA: TGCGCCAGCAGTGAGCCACAGGGGGCTTTAGGTTCACCCCTCCACTTT. The chain links TRBV10-2 to TRBJ1-6; 9 bases are shared with TRBD1. From germline, CDR1 is WSHSY and CDR2 SAAADI. The CDR3 contains 16 residues. Unmatched junction bases numbered 8, after V lost 2 bases and J lost 9 bases.